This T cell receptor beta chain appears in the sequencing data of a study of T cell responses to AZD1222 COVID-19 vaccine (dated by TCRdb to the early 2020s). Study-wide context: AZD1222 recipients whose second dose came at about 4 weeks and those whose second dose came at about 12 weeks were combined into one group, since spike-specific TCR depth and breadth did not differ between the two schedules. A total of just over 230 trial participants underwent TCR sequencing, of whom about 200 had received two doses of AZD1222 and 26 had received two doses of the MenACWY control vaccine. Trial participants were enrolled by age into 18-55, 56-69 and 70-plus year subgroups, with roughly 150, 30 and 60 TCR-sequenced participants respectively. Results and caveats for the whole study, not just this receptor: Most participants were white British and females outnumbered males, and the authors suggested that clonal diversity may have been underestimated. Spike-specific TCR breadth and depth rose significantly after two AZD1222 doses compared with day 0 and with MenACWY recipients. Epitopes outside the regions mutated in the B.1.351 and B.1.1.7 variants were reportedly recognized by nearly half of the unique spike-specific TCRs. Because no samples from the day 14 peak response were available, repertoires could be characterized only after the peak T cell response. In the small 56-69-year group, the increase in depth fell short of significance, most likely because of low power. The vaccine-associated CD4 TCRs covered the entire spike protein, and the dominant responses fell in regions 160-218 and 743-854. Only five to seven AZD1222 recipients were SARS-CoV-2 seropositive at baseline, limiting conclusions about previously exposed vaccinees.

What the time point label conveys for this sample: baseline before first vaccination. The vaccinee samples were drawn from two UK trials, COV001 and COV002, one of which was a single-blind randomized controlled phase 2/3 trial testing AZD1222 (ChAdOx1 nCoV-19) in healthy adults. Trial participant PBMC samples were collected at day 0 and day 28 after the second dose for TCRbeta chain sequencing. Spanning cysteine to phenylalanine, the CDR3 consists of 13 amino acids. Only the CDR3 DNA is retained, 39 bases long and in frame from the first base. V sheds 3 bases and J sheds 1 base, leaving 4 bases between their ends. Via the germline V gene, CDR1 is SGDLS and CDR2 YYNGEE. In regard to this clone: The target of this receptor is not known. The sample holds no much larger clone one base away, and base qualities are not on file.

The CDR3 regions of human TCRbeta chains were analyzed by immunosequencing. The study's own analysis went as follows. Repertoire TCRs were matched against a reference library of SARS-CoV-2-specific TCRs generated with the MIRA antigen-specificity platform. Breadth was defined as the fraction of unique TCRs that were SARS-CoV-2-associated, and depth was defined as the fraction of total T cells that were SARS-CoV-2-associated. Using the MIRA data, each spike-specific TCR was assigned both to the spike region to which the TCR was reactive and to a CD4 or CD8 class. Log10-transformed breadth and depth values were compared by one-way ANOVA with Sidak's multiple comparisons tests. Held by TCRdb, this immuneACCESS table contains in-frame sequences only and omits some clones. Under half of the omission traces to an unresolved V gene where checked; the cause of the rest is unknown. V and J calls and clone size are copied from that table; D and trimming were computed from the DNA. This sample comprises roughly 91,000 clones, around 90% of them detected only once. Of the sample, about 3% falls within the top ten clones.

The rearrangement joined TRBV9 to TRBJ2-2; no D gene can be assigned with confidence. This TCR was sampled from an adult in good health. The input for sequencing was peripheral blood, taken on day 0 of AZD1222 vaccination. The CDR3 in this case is CASSDRNTGELFF. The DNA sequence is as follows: TGTGCCAGCAGCGACAGGAACACCGGGGAGCTGTTTTTT.